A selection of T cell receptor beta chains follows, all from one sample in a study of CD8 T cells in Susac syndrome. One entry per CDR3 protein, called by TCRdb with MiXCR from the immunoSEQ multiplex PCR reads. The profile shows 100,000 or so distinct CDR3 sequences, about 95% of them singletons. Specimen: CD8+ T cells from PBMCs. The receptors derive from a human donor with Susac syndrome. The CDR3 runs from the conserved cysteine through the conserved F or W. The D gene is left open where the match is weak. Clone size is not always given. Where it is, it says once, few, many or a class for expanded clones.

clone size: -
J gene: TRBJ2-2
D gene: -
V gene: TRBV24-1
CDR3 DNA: TGTGCCACAGGAGGGGCCGCTGCTAGGAACACCGGGGAGCTGTTTTTT
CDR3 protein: CATGGAAARNTGELFF

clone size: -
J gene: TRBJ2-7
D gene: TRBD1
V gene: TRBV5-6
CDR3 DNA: TGTGCCAGCAGCCAAGCCGGGACAGGGTCCTACGAGCAGTACTTC
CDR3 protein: CASSQAGTGSYEQYF

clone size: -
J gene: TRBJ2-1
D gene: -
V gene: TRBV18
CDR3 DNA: TGTGCCAGCCCCTTTAATTCCGGGACATACAAGAGGCTCAATGAGCAGTTCTTC
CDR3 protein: CASPFNSGTYKRLNEQFF

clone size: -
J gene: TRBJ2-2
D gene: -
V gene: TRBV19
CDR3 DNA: TGTGCCAGTAGTGACCAGGGTCCCGGGGAGCTGTTTTTT
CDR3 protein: CASSDQGPGELFF

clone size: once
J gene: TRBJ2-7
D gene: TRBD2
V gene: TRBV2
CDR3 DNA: TGTGCCAGCAATGGCGGGAGCTCCTACGAGCAGTACTTC
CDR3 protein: CASNGGSSYEQYF

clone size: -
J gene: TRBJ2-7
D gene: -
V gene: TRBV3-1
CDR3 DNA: TGTGCCAGCAGCGGAACCACAGGGTCCCACGAGCAGTACTTC
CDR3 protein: CASSGTTGSHEQYF

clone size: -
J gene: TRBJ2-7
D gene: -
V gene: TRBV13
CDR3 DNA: TGTGCCAGCAGCTTATTCCGGGACGGGTCCTACGAGCAGTACTTC
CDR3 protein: CASSLFRDGSYEQYF

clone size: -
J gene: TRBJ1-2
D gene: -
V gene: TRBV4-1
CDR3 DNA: TGCGCCAGCAGTCAGATCGAAGGCTATGGCTACACCTTC
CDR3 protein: CASSQIEGYGYTF

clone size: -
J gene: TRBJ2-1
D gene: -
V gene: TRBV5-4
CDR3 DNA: TGTGCCAGCACCAAAACCGGGACTCGGTACAATGAGCAGTTCTTC
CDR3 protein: CASTKTGTRYNEQFF

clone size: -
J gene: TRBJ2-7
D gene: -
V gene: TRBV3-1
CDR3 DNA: TGTGCCAGCAGCCAGGGCTCCTACGAGCAGTACTTC
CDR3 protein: CASSQGSYEQYF

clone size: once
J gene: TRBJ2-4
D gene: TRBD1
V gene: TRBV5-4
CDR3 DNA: TGTGCCAGCAGCTCTCCTCTCGACAGGGGCCACATTCAGTACTTC
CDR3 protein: CASSSPLDRGHIQYF

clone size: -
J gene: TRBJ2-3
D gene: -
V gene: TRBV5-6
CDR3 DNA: TGTGCCAGCAGCTTCCAACAATCTAGCACAGATACGCAGTATTTT
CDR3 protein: CASSFQQSSTDTQYF

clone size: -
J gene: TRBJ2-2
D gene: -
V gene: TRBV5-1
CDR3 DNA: TGCGCCAGCAGCTTGGACAGGGAGCTGTTTTTT
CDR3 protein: CASSLDRELFF

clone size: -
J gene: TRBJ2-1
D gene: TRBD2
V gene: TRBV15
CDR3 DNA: TGTGCCACCAGCAGAGATCCCCTAGCGGGAGGACGATACAATGAGCAGTTCTTC
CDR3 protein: CATSRDPLAGGRYNEQFF

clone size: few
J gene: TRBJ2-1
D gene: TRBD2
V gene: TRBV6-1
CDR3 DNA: TGTGCCAGCAGTGAGACTAGCGGGGATTACAATGAGCAGTTCTTC
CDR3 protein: CASSETSGDYNEQFF

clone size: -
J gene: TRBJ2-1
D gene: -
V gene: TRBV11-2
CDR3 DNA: TGTGCCAGCAGCTCCTCCGTTGACAGATACAATGAGCAGTTCTTC
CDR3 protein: CASSSSVDRYNEQFF

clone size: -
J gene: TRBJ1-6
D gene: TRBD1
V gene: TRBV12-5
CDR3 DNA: TGTGCTAGTGGTCTGACAGGGCACTCACCCCTCCACTTT
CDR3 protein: CASGLTGHSPLHF

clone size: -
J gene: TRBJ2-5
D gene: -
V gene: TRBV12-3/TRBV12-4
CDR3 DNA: TGTGCCAGCAGGGGGATCCAAGAGACCCAGTACTTC
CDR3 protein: CASRGIQETQYF

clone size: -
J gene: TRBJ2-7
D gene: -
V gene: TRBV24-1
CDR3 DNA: TGTGCCACCAGTGAAGGGGGCGAGCAGTACTTC
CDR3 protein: CATSEGGEQYF

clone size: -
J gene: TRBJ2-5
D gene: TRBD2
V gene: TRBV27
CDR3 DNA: TGTGCCAGCAGTTTAGGCGGGGGGCTGGGAGAGACCCAGTACTTC
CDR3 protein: CASSLGGGLGETQYF

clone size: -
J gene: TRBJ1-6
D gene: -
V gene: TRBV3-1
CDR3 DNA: TGTGCCAGCAGCCCAGACGGGGATTCACCCCTCCACTTT
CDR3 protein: CASSPDGDSPLHF

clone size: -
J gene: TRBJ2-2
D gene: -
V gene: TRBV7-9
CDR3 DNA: TGTACGTTATGGCGGCCCTCGAACACCGGGGAGCTGTTTTTT
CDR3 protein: CTLWRPSNTGELFF